One TCR beta chain is described in this entry. Antigen unknown. From germline, CDR1 is GTSNPN and CDR2 SVGIG (reference sequence). Trimming cost V 5 bases and J 3 bases; bases outside gene matches: 0. The CDR3 spans 12 residues. Regarding time point: newly diagnosed GD, antithyroid drugs for less than 3 months. PBMCs provided the RNA from which the TCR library was made. Researchers made TCR beta libraries by using iRepertoire HTBI primers and running Arm-PCR on CDR3 regions. TCRdb re-called the multiplex PCR reads with MiXCR, one entry per CDR3 protein. The repertoire holds 350,000 to 450,000 distinct CDR3 sequences, with 15% to 20% as singletons. This sample was taken from a study of regulatory T cells in long-lasting Graves disease. Study-wide results and limits: Patients with persistent disease showed a bias toward TRBV28, TRBJ1-2 and TRBJ2-5.

The sample was also reused in another study, on T cells in Graves' hyperthyroidism and ophthalmopathy. According to that study: Diagnoses were made from clinical symptoms, serum measures (thyroxine and TRAb), thyroid ultrasound and orbital computed tomography.

The chain links TRBV30 to TRBJ1-2; 10 bases are a match to TRBD1. The sample was peripheral blood mononuclear cells (PBMCs), taken at new diagnosis, from a patient treated with antithyroid drugs. The receptor comes from a man aged 35-49 years with Graves disease. CDR3 loop: CAWGTGDYGYTF. The CDR3 coding sequence is TGTGCCTGGGGGACAGGGGACTATGGCTACACCTTC.